This TCR beta chain was sequenced during a study of CD8+ T cells in alopecia areata. Peripheral blood and lesional scalp punch biopsies came from alopecia areata patients. This CDR3 is 14 amino acids long. Looked up from germline, CDR1 is SGHVS and CDR2 is FQNEAQ. As the sequencing template, cDNA was produced by extracting RNA and reverse transcribing it. TCRdb's copy holds only in-frame clones and misses some; the assay was immunoSEQ multiplex PCR. The sample shows about 110,000 clones, about 60% of them seen only once. To note about this clone: One junction end does not reproduce the germline sequence, and a read error may be involved.

The rearrangement uses TRBV7-8 and TRBJ2-7; tentative D call: TRBD1 (5 bases). Source material: NKG2D-low CD8+ T cells sorted from blood. The sequence came from a human donor with alopecia areata. The CDR3 here is CASSLGAGPYEQYF. The CDR3 coding sequence is TGTGCCAGCAGTTTAGGGGCTGGCCCCTACGAGCAGTACTTC.